Below are 31 T cell receptor beta chains sequenced from a single sample in a study of regulatory T cells in long-lasting Graves disease. Time point defined: persistent/refractory GD, antithyroid drugs over 5 years with positive TRAb. PBMC-extracted RNA yielded the TCR library. TCR beta libraries were built with iRepertoire HTBI primers and Arm-PCR of CDR3 regions. TCRdb processed the multiplex PCR reads anew with MiXCR; each CDR3 protein has one entry. The profile shows about 660,000 distinct CDR3 sequences, about 30% of them singletons. The sample was peripheral blood mononuclear cells (PBMCs), taken when the disease was refractory, from a patient treated with antithyroid drugs. These receptors were obtained from a female donor with Graves disease.

V and J are TRBV5-5 and TRBJ1-4, with 7 bases identical to TRBD1. V was clipped by 3 bases and J by 4 bases; unmatched bases: 6. Germline CDR1 reads SGHKS; CDR2 reads YYEKEE (reference sequence). This CDR3 is built from 15 residues. The DNA for the CDR3 is TGTGCCAGCAGCTCCGGGGACAGCATTAATGAAAAACTGTTTTTT. This sequence encodes CASSSGDSINEKLFF.

V gene TRBV19 combines with J gene TRBJ1-3; D gene unclear. The CDR3 is 13 residues long. Germline loops: CDR1 LNHDA, CDR2 SQIVND (reference sequence). Trimming stripped 11 bases from V and 0 bases from J, with 11 bases between. The CDR3 region has the DNA TGTGCCGGCCGGGCTAACTCTGGAAACACCATATATTTT. Protein: CAGRANSGNTIYF.

This clonotype has more than one count but fewer than ten. The J gene is TRBJ2-7, the V gene TRBV7-9; D remains ambiguous. CDR1 is SEHNR, CDR2 FQNEAQ, per germline (reference sequence). CDR3 length: 15 amino acids. The germline V and J ends were trimmed by 5 bases and 3 bases, with 17 bases remaining between them. CDR3 bases: TGTGCCAGCAGCCAAGGAATGGAGCTAAACTACGAGCAGTACTTC. Translation: CASSQGMELNYEQYF.

This clonotype occurred many times. V usage is TRBV2 and J usage is TRBJ2-4; TRBD2 might be the D (6 bases). Germline V gene lookup returns CDR1 SNHLY and CDR2 FYNNEI. V dropped 4 bases and J dropped 9 bases, with 13 bases sitting between them. The CDR3 covers 13 residues. CDR3 region: CASSVGGVGIQYF. Here the CDR3 DNA reads TGTGCCAGCAGTGTCGGAGGGGTGGGCATTCAGTACTTC.

On this clonotype itself: A much larger clone sits a single nucleotide away, making a read error possible. This sequence joins TRBV11-2 and TRBJ2-5; maybe TRBD1 (6 bases). The germline CDR1 and CDR2 sequences are SGHAT and FQNNGV. The CDR3 extends over 14 amino acids. Here the CDR3 DNA reads TGTGTCAGCAGCCCGCGGACAGTATATGAGACCCAGTACTTC. It specifies CVSSPRTVYETQYF. Looking up the rest from reference TRBV11-2 and TRBJ2-5 gives the full variable domain: EAGVAQSPRYKIIEKRQSVAFWCNPISGHATLYWYQQILGQGPKLLIQFQNNGVVDDSQLPKDRFSAERLKGVDSTLKIQPAKLEDSAVYLCVSSPRTVYETQYFGPGTRLLVL.

The V and J genes are TRBV15 and TRBJ1-3, with D hard to call. Deletions cut 1 base from V and 0 bases from J, with 13 bases between. This CDR3 region has 17 residues. Germline V CDR1 and CDR2: LNHNV, YYDKDF (reference sequence). Written as DNA, the CDR3 is TGTGCCACCAGCAGAGGGAAAGCGATTCTCTCTGGAAACACCATATATTTT. This sequence encodes CATSRGKAILSGNTIYF. Full variable domain (remainder filled in from reference TRBV15 and TRBJ1-3): DAMVIQNPRYQVTQFGKPVTLSCSQTLNHNVMYWYQQKSSQAPKLLFHYYDKDFNNEADTPDNFQSRRPNTSFCFLDIRSPGLGDTAMYLCATSRGKAILSGNTIYFGEGSWLTVV.

This clonotype was observed a few times. The V gene is TRBV5-6, the J gene TRBJ1-5; no firm D call. Germline lookup yields CDR1 SGHDT and CDR2 YYEEEE. Deletions cut 1 base from V and 7 bases from J, with 9 bases between. The CDR3 is 13 residues long. CDR3 protein: CASSLNAGQPQHF. The DNA for the CDR3 is TGTGCCAGCAGCTTGAATGCTGGACAGCCCCAGCATTTT.

This clonotype has just a few counts. The J gene is TRBJ2-3, the V gene TRBV3-1, with D unclear. TRBJ2-7 explains the end of the DNA better; the J call may be wrong. CDR1 and CDR2 (germline): LGHDT, YNNKEL (reference sequence). The CDR3 loop spans 13 amino acids. This CDR3 is CASSQDSQAEQYF. In DNA, the CDR3 is TGTGCCAGCAGCCAAGATTCCCAGGCGGAGCAGTACTTC.

This clonotype showed up just a few times. This rearrangement joins TRBV7-8 to TRBJ1-1; no firm D call. Trimming left V 1 base short and J 5 bases short, with 11 bases between. Germline V gene sequence: CDR1 SGHVS, CDR2 FQNEAQ. The CDR3 is made up of 14 amino acids. The CDR3 nucleotides are TGTGCCAGCAGCTTAGATACGGGGAGGACTGAAGCTTTCTTT. Translated, it gives CASSLDTGRTEAFF.

V and J are TRBV19 and TRBJ1-5; 8 bases agree with TRBD1. The CDR3 is made up of 17 amino acids. Germline V gives CDR1 LNHDA, CDR2 SQIVND (reference sequence). V shed 4 bases and J 1 base; nucleotides not matched to a gene: 9. CDR3 region: CASSTTGTGRSNQPQHF. The DNA of the CDR3 is TGTGCCAGTAGTACAACCGGGACAGGCCGCAGCAATCAGCCCCAGCATTTT.

This clonotype showed up just a few times. This sequence joins TRBV30 and TRBJ2-7, with D maybe TRBD2 (5 bases). This CDR3 contains 11 residues. CDR1 and CDR2 (germline): GTSNPN, SVGIG (reference sequence). The V and J ends lost 1 base and 8 bases respectively, with 9 bases between them. DNA for the CDR3: TGTGCCTGGAGTGGCGGGTTCAAGCAGTACTTC. Its translation: CAWSGGFKQYF.

The rearrangement links TRBV9 to TRBJ1-1; D possibly corresponds to TRBD1 (6 bases). This CDR3 contains 15 residues. Trimming cost V 0 bases and J 7 bases, with 16 bases left between them. CDR1 and CDR2 (germline): SGDLS, YYNGEE. The DNA of the CDR3 is TGTGCCAGCAGCGTAGGGGTACTAAAACAGGGTGAAGCTTTCTTT. Its protein product is CASSVGVLKQGEAFF. Full variable domain (remainder filled in from reference TRBV9 and TRBJ1-1): DSGVTQTPKHLITATGQRVTLRCSPRSGDLSVYWYQQSLDQGLQFLIQYYNGEERAKGNILERFSAQQFPDLHSELNLSSLELGDSALYFCASSVGVLKQGEAFFGQGTRLTVV.

A note on this clonotype: A read error may account for a junction end that differs from germline. The rearrangement links TRBV5-1 to TRBJ2-4, with TRBD1 matching 7 bases. Per germline, CDR1 SGHRS and CDR2 YFSETQ. This CDR3 contains 15 residues. Here the CDR3 DNA reads TGCGCCAGCAGCAGCGGTGAGGGGGCCAAGAACATTCAGTACTTC. This codes for CASSSGEGAKNIQYF.

The genes are TRBV12-3 or TRBV12-4 and TRBJ2-5; TRBD1 agrees at 9 bases. J was trimmed by 1 base and V by 9 bases; bases with no gene match: 12. The CDR3 extends over 16 amino acids. The CDR3 spells CASKKAGTGSQETQYF. CDR3 sequence (DNA): TGTGCCAGTAAGAAGGCCGGGACAGGGAGCCAAGAGACCCAGTACTTC.

This clonotype was recorded at least ten times. This chain connects TRBV2 to TRBJ1-2, with 8 bases identical to TRBD1. This CDR3 has 14 residues. Germline CDR1 is SNHLY and CDR2 is FYNNEI. Trimming took 6 bases from V and 3 from J; bases not matched to a gene: 6. Here the CDR3 reads CASRRIQGDYGYTF. CDR3 DNA sequence: TGTGCCAGCAGACGGATACAGGGGGACTATGGCTACACCTTC.

The table lists this clonotype with a few counts. The J gene is TRBJ1-2, the V gene TRBV19, with a possible D match to TRBD1 (5 bases). CDR3 size: 14 residues. Trimming took 6 bases from V and 4 from J, leaving 15 bases between them. Germline V gene sequence: CDR1 LNHDA, CDR2 SQIVND (reference sequence). The CDR3: CASRTQGPAYGYTF. As DNA, the CDR3 is TGTGCCAGTAGAACCCAGGGTCCGGCCTATGGCTACACCTTC.

The rearrangement joins TRBV6-5 to TRBJ2-3, with D possibly being TRBD1 or TRBD2 (5 bases each). The CDR3 is 15 amino acids. From germline, CDR1 is MNHEY and CDR2 SVGAGI. The germline V and J ends were trimmed by 2 bases and 0 bases, with 9 bases remaining between them. The CDR3 sequence: CASSYGGVSTDTQYF. CDR3 nucleotide sequence: TGTGCCAGCAGTTACGGGGGAGTCAGCACAGATACGCAGTATTTT.

This clonotype has a count of ten or more. This sequence joins TRBV27 and TRBJ1-1, with D maybe TRBD1 (5 bases). Germline CDR1 MNHEY, CDR2 SMNVEV (reference sequence). V was cut by 6 bases and J by 4 bases, with 12 bases left in between. The CDR3 runs to 13 residues. The DNA of the CDR3 is TGTGCCAGCAGCTTAGGGAGGGGCACTGAAGCTTTCTTT. This encodes CASSLGRGTEAFF.

The table lists this clonotype with many counts. The chain has TRBV2 and TRBJ1-4; TRBD1 aligns across 11 bases. The V and J ends lost 6 bases and 8 bases, in that order; junction bases with no gene match: 5. The CDR3 consists of 14 residues. The germline V gene encodes CDR1 SNHLY and CDR2 FYNNEI. CDR3 region: CASRIRDRGEKLFF. CDR3 DNA sequence: TGTGCCAGCAGGATCCGGGACAGGGGGGAAAAACTGTTTTTT.

This clonotype has a single count. An end of the junction differs from the germline gene, which may be a read error. The chain carries TRBV10-2 and TRBJ2-3; tentative D call: TRBD1 (5 bases). Per germline, CDR1 WSHSY and CDR2 SAAADI. The CDR3 is made up of 13 amino acids. The CDR3, as DNA: TGCGCCAGCATTGGCGTAATCACAGGTACGCAGTATTTT. Encoded protein: CASIGVITGTQYF.

This clonotype was seen a handful of times. The genes are TRBV30 and TRBJ1-1, with D tentatively TRBD1 (6 bases). CDR1 is GTSNPN and CDR2 is SVGIG in the germline V gene (reference sequence). Trimming took 4 bases from V and 3 from J, leaving 18 bases between them. The CDR3 extends over 15 amino acids. The chain's CDR3 is CAWTNPQGRDTEAFF. The CDR3 DNA sequence: TGTGCCTGGACTAACCCACAGGGCAGGGACACTGAAGCTTTCTTT.

This clonotype was picked up a small number of times. This may stem from a read error, because a much larger clone lies one nucleotide away. CDR3 DNA: TGTGCCAGCAGTTTCCAAGATAATTCATCCCTCCACTTT. It specifies CASSFQDNSSLHF. This chain uses TRBV28 with TRBJ1-6; no clear D gene. The germline CDR1 and CDR2 sequences are MDHEN and SYDVKM. The CDR3 length is 13 residues.

This clonotype has at least ten counts. This chain links TRBV12-3 or TRBV12-4 with TRBJ2-7, with TRBD1 as a possible D gene (6 bases). The CDR3 spans 14 residues. The V end was cut by 6 bases, the J end by 5 bases, with 17 bases between. The CDR3 coding sequence is TGTGCCAGCAGCCACACCACAGGGAGAGACGAGCAGTACTTC. It yields the protein CASSHTTGRDEQYF.

This clonotype was seen a few times. The genes are TRBV2 and TRBJ2-7; 9 positions match TRBD1. CDR1 SNHLY and CDR2 FYNNEI come from the germline V gene. V gave up 8 bases and J gave up 4 bases; unmatched junction bases: 12. The CDR3 sequence is 15 residues long. This chain's CDR3 is CASATPGQGLYEQYF. CDR3 coding DNA: TGTGCCAGCGCAACGCCGGGACAGGGTCTGTACGAGCAGTACTTC.

The chain uses TRBV6-1 and TRBJ1-4, with D maybe TRBD1 (6 bases). The CDR3 totals 14 residues. CDR1 is MNHNS, CDR2 SASEGT, per germline. V was shortened by 6 bases and J by 8 bases, with 16 bases between the two germline ends. CDR3 loop: CASRGPAGAEKLFF. The CDR3 coding sequence is TGTGCCAGCAGAGGGCCTGCGGGGGCCGAAAAACTGTTTTTT.

This clonotype appeared many times. The rearrangement links TRBV12-3 or TRBV12-4 to TRBJ2-7, with TRBD2 matching 7 bases. V lost 3 bases and J lost 4; bases outside the gene matches: 9. CDR3 length: 15 amino acids. The CDR3 is CASSFSASGIYEQYF. CDR3 DNA: TGTGCCAGCAGTTTCTCGGCTAGCGGAATTTACGAGCAGTACTTC.

This clonotype has at least ten counts. The CDR3 region has the DNA TGCAGTGCCCTGTCACAGGGAGGAGAGACCCAGTACTTC. It specifies CSALSQGGETQYF. V is TRBV20-1 and J is TRBJ2-5, with D perhaps TRBD1 or TRBD2 (6 bases each). CDR1 is DFQATT, CDR2 SNEGSKA, per germline (reference sequence). V was shortened by 6 bases and J by 4 bases, with 15 bases between the two germline ends. CDR3 length: 13 amino acids.

The sample holds many counts of this clonotype. The junction shows a germline mismatch at one end, possibly a read error. The V and J genes are TRBV5-1 and TRBJ2-7; D ambiguous. The length of the CDR3 is 14 residues. Germline CDR1 reads SGHRS; CDR2 reads YFSETQ. As DNA, the CDR3 is TGTGCCAGCAGCTTAGGGTCAGGCTCCTACGAGCAGTACTTC. Its protein product is CASSLGSGSYEQYF.

This chain joins TRBV6-1 and TRBJ1-1; possibly TRBD1 for D (6 bases). Germline assignment: CDR1 MNHNS and CDR2 SASEGT. The CDR3 is made up of 15 amino acids. V shed 0 bases and J shed 5 bases, with 13 bases lying between them. As DNA, the CDR3 is TGTGCCAGCAGTGAAGCGCTGGGGGCGCGGACTGAAGCTTTCTTT. Translation gives CASSEALGARTEAFF.

The V and J genes are TRBV5-4 and TRBJ1-2; 8 bases align to TRBD1. V was pared by 4 bases and J by 6 bases, with 11 bases of the junction left unmatched. Germline V lookup: CDR1 SGHNT, CDR2 YYREEE (reference sequence). The CDR3 is made up of 15 amino acids. The CDR3 nucleotides are TGTGCCAGCAGCCTCCGGGACAGGCTCATCCATGGCTACACCTTC. It yields the protein CASSLRDRLIHGYTF.

The chain couples TRBV6-1 to TRBJ1-2; D unclear. Germline CDR1 reads MNHNS; CDR2 reads SASEGT. Trimming left V 1 base short and J 8 bases short, with 11 bases between. The CDR3 is 13 residues long. CDR3 amino acids: CASSEGGSWGYTF. As DNA, the CDR3 is TGTGCCAGCAGTGAAGGGGGTTCGTGGGGCTACACCTTC.